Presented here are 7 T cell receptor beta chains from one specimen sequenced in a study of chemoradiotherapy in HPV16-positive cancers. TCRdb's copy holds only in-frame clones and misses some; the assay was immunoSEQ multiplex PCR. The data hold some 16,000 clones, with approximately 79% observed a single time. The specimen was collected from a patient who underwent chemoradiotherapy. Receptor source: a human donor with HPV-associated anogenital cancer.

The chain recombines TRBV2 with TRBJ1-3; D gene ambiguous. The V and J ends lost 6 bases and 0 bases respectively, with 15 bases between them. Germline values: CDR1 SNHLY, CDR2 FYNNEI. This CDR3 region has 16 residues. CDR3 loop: CASSGERISSGNTIYF. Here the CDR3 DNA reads TGTGCCAGCAGCGGGGAACGGATTAGCTCTGGAAACACCATATATTTT. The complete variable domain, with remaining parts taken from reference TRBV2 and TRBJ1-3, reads EPEVTQTPSHQVTQMGQEVILRCVPISNHLYFYWYRQILGQKVEFLVSFYNNEISEKSEIFDDQFSVERPDGSNFTLKIRSTKLEDSAMYFCASSGERISSGNTIYFGEGSWLTVV.

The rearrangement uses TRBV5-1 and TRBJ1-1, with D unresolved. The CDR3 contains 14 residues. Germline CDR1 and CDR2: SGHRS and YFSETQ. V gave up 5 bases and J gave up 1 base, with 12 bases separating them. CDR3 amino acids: CASSRMAENTEAFF. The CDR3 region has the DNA TGCGCCAGCAGTAGGATGGCGGAGAACACTGAAGCTTTCTTT.

The CDR3 sequence is CASSPEWGNMNTEAFF. In DNA, the CDR3 is TGTGCCAGCAGCCCAGAATGGGGCAACATGAACACTGAAGCTTTCTTT. The rearrangement uses TRBV7-9 and TRBJ1-1, with TRBD1 as a possible D gene (5 bases). The CDR3 runs to 16 residues. Germline CDR1 SEHNR, CDR2 FQNEAQ (reference sequence). V was cut by 5 bases and J by 0 bases, with 16 bases left in between.

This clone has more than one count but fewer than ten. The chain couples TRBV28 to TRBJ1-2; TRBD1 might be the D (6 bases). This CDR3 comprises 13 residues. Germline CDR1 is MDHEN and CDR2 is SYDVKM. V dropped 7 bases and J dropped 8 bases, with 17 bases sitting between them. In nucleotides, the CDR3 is TGTGCCAGCATTCGTGGGCCAGGGGAGGGCTACACCTTC. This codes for CASIRGPGEGYTF.

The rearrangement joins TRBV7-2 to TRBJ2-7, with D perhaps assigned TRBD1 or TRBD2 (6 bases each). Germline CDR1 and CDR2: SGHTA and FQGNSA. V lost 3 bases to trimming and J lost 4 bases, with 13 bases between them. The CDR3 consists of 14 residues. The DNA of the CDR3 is TGTGCCAGCAGCTTCAGCGGGCAGGGGTACGAGCAGTACTTC. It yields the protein CASSFSGQGYEQYF.

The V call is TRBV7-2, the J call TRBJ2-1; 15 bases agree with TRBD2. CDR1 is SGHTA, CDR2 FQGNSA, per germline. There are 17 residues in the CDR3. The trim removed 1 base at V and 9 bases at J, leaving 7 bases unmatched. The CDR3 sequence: CASSLGGLAGGPTEQFF. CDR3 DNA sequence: TGTGCCAGCAGCTTAGGCGGACTAGCGGGGGGGCCTACTGAGCAGTTCTTC.

Here the CDR3 DNA reads TGTGCCAGCAGTAGGATGGGGAACACTGAAGCTTTCTTT. Amino acids: CASSRMGNTEAFF. The J gene is TRBJ1-1, the V gene TRBV27; no clear D gene. The ends were cut back, 5 bases at V and 1 base at J, with 8 bases in the middle. Germline CDR1 is MNHEY and CDR2 is SMNVEV (reference sequence). The CDR3 has 13 residues.